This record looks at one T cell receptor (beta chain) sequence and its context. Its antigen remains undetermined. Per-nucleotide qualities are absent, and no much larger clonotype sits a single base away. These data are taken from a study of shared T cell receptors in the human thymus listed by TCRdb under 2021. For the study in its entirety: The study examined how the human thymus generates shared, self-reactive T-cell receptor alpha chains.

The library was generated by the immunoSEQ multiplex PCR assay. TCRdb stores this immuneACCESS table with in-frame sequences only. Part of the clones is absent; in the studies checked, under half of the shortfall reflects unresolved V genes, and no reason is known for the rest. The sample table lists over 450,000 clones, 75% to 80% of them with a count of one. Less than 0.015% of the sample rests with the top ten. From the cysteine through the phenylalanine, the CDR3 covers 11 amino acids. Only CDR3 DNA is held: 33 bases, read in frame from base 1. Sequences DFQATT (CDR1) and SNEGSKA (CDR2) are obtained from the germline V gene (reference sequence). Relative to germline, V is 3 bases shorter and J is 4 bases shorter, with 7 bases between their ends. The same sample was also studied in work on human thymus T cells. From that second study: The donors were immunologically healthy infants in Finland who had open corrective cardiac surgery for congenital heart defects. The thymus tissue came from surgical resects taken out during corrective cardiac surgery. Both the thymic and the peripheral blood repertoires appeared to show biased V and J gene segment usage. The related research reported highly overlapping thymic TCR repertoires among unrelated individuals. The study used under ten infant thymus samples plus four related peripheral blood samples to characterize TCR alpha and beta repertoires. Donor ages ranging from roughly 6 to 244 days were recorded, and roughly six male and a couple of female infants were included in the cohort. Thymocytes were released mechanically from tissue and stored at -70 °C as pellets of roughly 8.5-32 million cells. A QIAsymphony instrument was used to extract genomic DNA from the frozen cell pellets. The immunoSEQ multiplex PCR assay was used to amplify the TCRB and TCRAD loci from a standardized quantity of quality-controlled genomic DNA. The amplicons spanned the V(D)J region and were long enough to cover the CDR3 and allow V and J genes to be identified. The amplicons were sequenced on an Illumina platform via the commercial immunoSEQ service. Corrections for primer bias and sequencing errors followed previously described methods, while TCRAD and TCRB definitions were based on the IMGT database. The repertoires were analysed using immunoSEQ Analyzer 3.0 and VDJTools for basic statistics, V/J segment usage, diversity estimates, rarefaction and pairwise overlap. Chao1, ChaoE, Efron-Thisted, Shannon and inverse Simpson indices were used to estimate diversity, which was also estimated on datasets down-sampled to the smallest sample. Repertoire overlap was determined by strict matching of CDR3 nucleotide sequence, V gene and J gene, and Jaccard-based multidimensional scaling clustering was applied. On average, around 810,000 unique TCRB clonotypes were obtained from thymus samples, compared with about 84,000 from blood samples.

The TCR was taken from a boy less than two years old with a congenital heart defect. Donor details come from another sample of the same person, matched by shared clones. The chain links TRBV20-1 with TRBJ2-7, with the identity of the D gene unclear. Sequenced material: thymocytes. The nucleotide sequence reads TGCAGTGCTAGGGTTCGGTACGAGCAGTACTTC. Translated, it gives CSARVRYEQYF.